Sequencing of this T cell receptor (beta chain) was carried out in a study of tumor and adjacent non-tumor tissue in lung cancer. At the level of the study: Aged roughly 31 to 85 years, patients included more than nine men and 4 to 6 women with stage I to III disease.

The template was RNA from unsorted bulk tissue. A modified ARM-PCR protocol with three rounds of nested PCR amplified TCRbeta. TCRdb called the multiplex PCR reads again in MiXCR, with one record for every CDR3 protein. This sample carries around 70,000 distinct CDR3 sequences, just under 60% of them seen once, and the ten largest clones take around 20%. Turning to this clonotype: The junction shows a germline mismatch at one end, possibly a read error.

CDR3 length: 15 residues. CDR1 is SEHNR, CDR2 FQNEAQ, per germline (reference sequence). The sequence derives from a man aged 45-65 years with non-small cell lung cancer. Sample: lung tumor tissue. The chain couples TRBV7-9 to TRBJ1-2; D is ambiguous. The CDR3 region has the DNA TGTGCCGGCAGCTTAGCCCAGAGCGGGTCCTATGGCTACACCTTC. It is translated as CAGSLAQSGSYGYTF.